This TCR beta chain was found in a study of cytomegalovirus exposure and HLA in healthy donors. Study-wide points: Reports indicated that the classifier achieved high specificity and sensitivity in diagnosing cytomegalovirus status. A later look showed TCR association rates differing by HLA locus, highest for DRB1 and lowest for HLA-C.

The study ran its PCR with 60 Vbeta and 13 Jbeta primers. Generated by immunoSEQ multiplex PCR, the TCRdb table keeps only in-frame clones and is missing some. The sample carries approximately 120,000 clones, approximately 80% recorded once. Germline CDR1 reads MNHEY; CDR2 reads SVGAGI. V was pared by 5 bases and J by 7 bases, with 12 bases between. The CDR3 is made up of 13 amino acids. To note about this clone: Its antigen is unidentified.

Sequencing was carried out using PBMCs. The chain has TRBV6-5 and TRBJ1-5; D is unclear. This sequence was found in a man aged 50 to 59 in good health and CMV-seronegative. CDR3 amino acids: CASSRGVGQPQHF. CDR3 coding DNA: TGTGCCAGCAGTCGCGGGGTCGGACAGCCCCAGCATTTT.